This TCR beta chain was retrieved from a study of shared clonotypes between healthy human individuals. Study in general: Donors had three CD4 naive, three CD4 memory, two CD8 naive and one CD8 memory plate apiece.

The CDR3 sequence is 15 residues long. Germline values: CDR1 SGHTA, CDR2 FQGTGA. Trimming cost V 5 bases and J 6 bases, with 19 bases left between them. Original data processing: ImmunoSEQ output lacked quality scores and full-length reads, limiting matched filtering. The repertoire was sequenced with immunoSEQ multiplex PCR; TCRdb's copy has only in-frame clones and lacks some. V, J and clone size were drawn from that table, and D and trimming were deduced from the DNA. The profile shows under 1,100,000 clones, 65% to 80% of them singletons. Whole-study results and caveats: Clonotype sharing among donors was thought likely to change with sequencing depth. The authors sampled blood alone, and tissue repertoires likely differ.

Concerning this clone: Its antigen is unknown.

The receptor was derived from a man aged 18 to 35 in good health. The gene calls are TRBV7-3 and TRBJ1-2; D is ambiguous. The sequenced sample consisted of memory CD4+ T cells sorted from blood. Subset noted: CD45RA-negative fraction. The CDR3: CASSPEEPRGNGYTF. The CDR3 DNA follows: TGTGCCAGCAGCCCCGAAGAGCCAAGAGGAAATGGCTACACCTTC.